This T cell receptor (beta chain) was documented in a study of blood T cell repertoires in COVID-19. The wider study: Italy, Spain and the United States were the sources of the convalescent and acute COVID-19 samples. PBMCs, B-cell-depleted T cells, or T cells were the source of the cDNA or gDNA that made up the material.

The length of the CDR3 is 13 residues. V was shortened by 3 bases and J by 2 bases, with 7 bases between the two germline ends. CDR1 is MNHNS and CDR2 is SASEGT in the germline V gene. Study processing details: Amplified reference gene primers provided the basis for estimating nucleated cell counts. Produced via immunoSEQ multiplex PCR; TCRdb's table is partial and in-frame only. The V and J calls and clone size were taken over from that table, and D and trimming were inferred from the DNA. In the table there are 25,000 to 35,000 clones, roughly 87% of which are singletons. The TCR originated in a man older than 75 with acute or convalescent COVID-19. Sequencing was carried out using peripheral blood. The chain joins TRBV6-1 to TRBJ1-2; a possible D gene is TRBD1 (6 bases). The CDR3 reads CASSEQGNYGYTF. The CDR3 nucleotides are TGTGCCAGCAGTGAGCAGGGGAACTATGGCTACACCTTC.